A single sample gave rise to the 25 T cell receptor beta chains below, sequenced in a study of the immune and genomic landscape of osteosarcoma. The post-treatment osteosarcoma tumors were primary, local recurrence or metastasis specimens from poor-prognosis patients. This table comes from immunoSEQ multiplex PCR, and its TCRdb copy is limited to in-frame clones, with some not included. The table records more than 4,000 clones, about three quarters of them present only once. Source material: osteosarcoma tumor tissue from the lung. These receptors were collected from a human donor with osteosarcoma.

This chain links TRBV7-6 with TRBJ2-2, with 12 bases that match TRBD2. Trimming at V came to 5 bases and at J to 0 bases, leaving 7 bases not matched to a gene. Looked up from germline, CDR1 is SGHVS and CDR2 is FNYEAQ. The CDR3 spans 18 residues. The CDR3: CASSPMTSGGSNTGELFF. The CDR3 DNA reads TGTGCCAGCAGCCCGATGACTAGCGGGGGTTCGAACACCGGGGAGCTGTTTTTT.

The genes are TRBV12-5 and TRBJ2-5, with TRBD2 matching over 10 bases. Per germline, CDR1 LGHNT and CDR2 FRNRAP. Trimming took 6 bases from V and 2 from J; bases not matched to a gene: 6. The CDR3 sequence is 15 residues long. CDR3 DNA sequence: TGTGCTAGTGGCCTCGGACTAGCGGATCAAGAGACCCAGTACTTC. It specifies CASGLGLADQETQYF.

The rearrangement joins TRBV27 to TRBJ2-5, with 9 bases that match TRBD1. CDR1 MNHEY and CDR2 SMNVEV come from the germline V gene (reference sequence). V lost 3 bases and J lost 1; bases outside the gene matches: 3. This CDR3 region has 15 residues. This CDR3 reads CASSLGQGSQETQYF. The CDR3 DNA sequence: TGTGCCAGCAGTTTGGGACAGGGAAGCCAAGAGACCCAGTACTTC.

This chain links TRBV6-5 with TRBJ2-7; D is unresolved. Trimming shortened V by 0 bases and J by 2 bases, and 11 bases separated the two germline ends. CDR1 is MNHEY and CDR2 is SVGAGI in the germline V gene. The CDR3 sequence is 15 residues long. In DNA form, the CDR3 reads TGTGCCAGCAGTTACTCTACGTCGTTGGCCTACGAGCAGTACTTC. It encodes CASSYSTSLAYEQYF.

The chain carries TRBV11-2 and TRBJ2-7; 14 bases map to TRBD2. CDR1 and CDR2 from the germline V gene are SGHAT and FQNNGV. After removal of 5 bases from V and 4 bases from J, the junction contained 10 bases not matched to a gene. The CDR3 has 17 residues. CDR3 residues: CASSPTSGRANYYEQYF. The CDR3 nucleotides read TGTGCCAGCAGCCCGACTAGCGGGAGGGCCAACTATTACGAGCAGTACTTC.

The chain uses TRBV30 and TRBJ2-7; D perhaps matches TRBD2 (7 bases). Trimming left V 2 bases short and J 4 bases short, with 12 bases between. This CDR3 region has 13 residues. CDR1 and CDR2 from the germline V gene are GTSNPN and SVGIG (reference sequence). The CDR3 DNA is TGTGCCTGGAGTAGGGGGGGCGGATACGAGCAGTACTTC. It translates to CAWSRGGGYEQYF.

The table lists this clone with a few counts. The rearrangement links TRBV19 to TRBJ1-5; 7 nucleotides line up with TRBD1. The CDR3 spans 12 residues. Per germline, CDR1 LNHDA and CDR2 SQIVND (reference sequence). The J segment lost 5 bases and the V segment lost 11 bases, leaving 6 bases of the junction unmatched. CDR3 protein: CAGRQGDQPQHF. The CDR3 region has the DNA TGTGCCGGACGACAGGGAGATCAGCCCCAGCATTTT.

This clone was detected only once. The chain employs TRBV5-1 and TRBJ1-2; D possibly corresponds to TRBD1 (5 bases). Germline lookup yields CDR1 SGHRS and CDR2 YFSETQ. The CDR3 consists of 15 residues. Trimming pared 0 bases from V and 0 bases from J, leaving 9 bases between. In DNA form, the CDR3 reads TGCGCCAGCAGCTTGGAGGGGAGAGCTAACTATGGCTACACCTTC. It yields the protein CASSLEGRANYGYTF.

The CDR3 sequence is CASSPLQETQYF. CDR3 DNA sequence: TGTGCCAGCTCGCCCCTTCAAGAGACCCAGTACTTC. This rearrangement joins TRBV18 to TRBJ2-5, with D unclear. Germline values: CDR1 KGHSH, CDR2 LQKENI. V was clipped by 6 bases and J by 2 bases, with 7 bases between them. This CDR3 has 12 residues.

The chain carries TRBV21-1 and TRBJ2-7; the table's TRBD1 call for D was not verified on the DNA. TRBV21-1 is noted as a pseudogene. This CDR3 has 15 residues. The CDR3 is CASSKEGTASYEQYF. DNA of the CDR3: TGTGCCAGCAGCAAAGAGGGGACAGCTTCCTACGAGCAGTACTTC.

The chain is built from TRBV2 and TRBJ2-7; 7 nucleotides agree with TRBD2. The CDR3 totals 15 residues. Germline-derived CDR1 and CDR2 are SNHLY and FYNNEI. With 5 bases clipped from V and 6 bases from J, the junction kept 13 bases outside the gene matches. The CDR3: CASSFGGGPSGEQYF. The DNA of the CDR3 is TGTGCCAGCAGTTTTGGGGGAGGGCCATCTGGCGAGCAGTACTTC.

The CDR3 reads CASSFGQVFTDTQYF. CDR3 in DNA: TGTGCCAGCAGCTTTGGACAGGTCTTCACAGATACGCAGTATTTT. The rearrangement uses TRBV7-9 and TRBJ2-3; 7 bases are a match to TRBD1. The germline CDR1 and CDR2 sequences are SEHNR and FQNEAQ (reference sequence). The length of the CDR3 is 15 residues. J gave up 2 bases and V 3 bases, and 5 bases lay outside the gene matches.

The chain uses TRBV11-2 and TRBJ2-7, with D unresolved. The ends were cut back, 5 bases at V and 0 bases at J, with 11 bases in the middle. Per germline, CDR1 SGHAT and CDR2 FQNNGV. The CDR3 covers 14 residues. The CDR3 region has the DNA TGTGCCAGCAGCCCCGACCCCCACTCCTACGAGCAGTACTTC. Translating gives CASSPDPHSYEQYF.

The J gene is TRBJ2-5, the V gene TRBV29-1; no clear D. The CDR3 has 11 residues. CDR1 is SQVTM and CDR2 is ANQGSEA in the germline V gene. The germline V and J ends were trimmed by 7 bases and 7 bases, with 13 bases remaining between them. CDR3 sequence (DNA): TGCAGCGCCCCCGAGGCTGTGACCCAGTACTTC. Its protein product is CSAPEAVTQYF.

The sample holds a few counts of this clone. V and J are TRBV11-1 and TRBJ1-1; D perhaps matches TRBD1 (6 bases). Per the germline V gene, CDR1 is SGHAT and CDR2 is FQDESV (reference sequence). This CDR3 comprises 12 residues. Trimming took 3 bases from V and 7 from J, leaving 9 bases between them. The CDR3 spells CASSFGGGEAFF. The CDR3 region has the DNA TGTGCCAGCAGCTTCGGAGGGGGTGAAGCTTTCTTT.

This clone was detected once. This chain joins TRBV6-1 and TRBJ2-2; a possible D gene is TRBD1 (5 bases). This CDR3 contains 15 residues. Looked up from germline, CDR1 is MNHNS and CDR2 is SASEGT. The V end lost 5 bases, the J end lost 4 bases, and 14 bases lay between the germline ends. The CDR3 is CASSFDTQGTGELFF. CDR3 nucleotides: TGTGCCAGCAGTTTTGACACCCAGGGCACCGGGGAGCTGTTTTTT.

This clone was picked up a small number of times. The chain uses TRBV6-6 and TRBJ1-3; TRBD1 agrees at 8 bases. The trim removed 6 bases at V and 1 base at J, leaving 5 bases unmatched. From germline, CDR1 is MNHNY and CDR2 SVGAGI (reference sequence). There are 15 residues in the CDR3. The CDR3, as DNA: TGTGCCAGCAGCAGGGACAGGCCTTCTGGAAACACCATATATTTT. It translates to CASSRDRPSGNTIYF.

V usage is TRBV7-9 and J usage is TRBJ2-7; perhaps TRBD1 as D (5 bases). The CDR3 length is 19 residues. V lost 1 base, J lost 1 base, and 23 bases lay in between. CDR1 and CDR2 from the germline V gene are SEHNR and FQNEAQ (reference sequence). In nucleotides, the CDR3 is TGTGCCAGCAGCTTAGGATATAGTCAGGGAAGAATCGGGTCCTACGAGCAGTACTTC. Protein: CASSLGYSQGRIGSYEQYF.

The J gene is TRBJ2-2, the V gene TRBV5-1, with a possible D match to TRBD2 (5 bases). Per the germline V gene, CDR1 is SGHRS and CDR2 is YFSETQ. The CDR3 has 16 amino acids. V was cut by 6 bases and J by 4 bases, with 19 bases left in between. The CDR3 DNA follows: TGCGCCAGCACTTCCGAAGCGAGGGTTGGCACCGGGGAGCTGTTTTTT. Amino acids: CASTSEARVGTGELFF. The whole variable domain, remainder taken from reference TRBV5-1 and TRBJ2-2, is KAGVTQTPRYLIKTRGQQVTLSCSPISGHRSVSWYQQTPGQGLQFLFEYFSETQRNKGNFPGRFSGRQFSNSRSEMNVSTLELGDSALYLCASTSEARVGTGELFFGEGSRLTVL.

The sample holds a few counts of this clone. The chain employs TRBV27 and TRBJ1-1; possibly TRBD1 for D (5 bases). The CDR3 loop spans 14 amino acids. The germline CDR1 and CDR2 sequences are MNHEY and SMNVEV (reference sequence). V was trimmed by 3 bases and J by 1 base, leaving 9 bases between them. As DNA, the CDR3 is TGTGCCAGCAGTTTCCTGGGGGGGAACACTGAAGCTTTCTTT. This codes for CASSFLGGNTEAFF.

This chain connects TRBV7-6 to TRBJ2-3; TRBD2 might be the D (6 bases). Germline V gives CDR1 SGHVS, CDR2 FNYEAQ. Trimming pared 6 bases from V and 3 bases from J, leaving 19 bases between. CDR3 size: 16 residues. Written as DNA, the CDR3 is TGTGCCAGCAGACAAGGGGTAGGCGGGACGACAGATACGCAGTATTTT. Translation: CASRQGVGGTTDTQYF. The whole variable domain, remainder taken from reference TRBV7-6 and TRBJ2-3, is GAGVSQSPRYKVTKRGQDVALRCDPISGHVSLYWYRQALGQGPEFLTYFNYEAQQDKSGLPNDRFSAERPEGSISTLTIQRTEQRDSAMYRCASRQGVGGTTDTQYFGPGTRLTVL.

This clone was picked up a small number of times. The J gene is TRBJ1-2, the V gene TRBV4-1; TRBD1 might be the D (6 bases). Trimming removed 4 bases at V and 8 bases at J, with 14 bases between. Germline CDR1 is MGHRA and CDR2 is YSYEKL. CDR3 length equals 13 residues. CDR3 loop: CASSLIGQWGYTF. DNA of the CDR3: TGCGCCAGCAGCCTTATCGGACAGTGGGGCTACACCTTC.

CDR3 in amino acids: CASGSDLLNTEAFF. CDR3 bases: TGTGCTAGTGGCTCCGACTTATTAAACACTGAAGCTTTCTTT. This sequence joins TRBV12-5 and TRBJ1-1; D not certain. CDR1 and CDR2 from the germline V gene are LGHNT and FRNRAP. Deletions cut 6 bases from V and 2 bases from J, with 13 bases between. The CDR3 length is 14 residues.

The chain combines TRBV11-2 with TRBJ2-1; 10 positions agree with TRBD2. In germline, CDR1 is SGHAT, CDR2 FQNNGV. With V trimmed by 6 bases and J by 4 bases, 15 bases remained unmatched. This CDR3 is built from 18 residues. CDR3 protein: CASSPKGLAGVPYNEQFF. The CDR3, as DNA: TGTGCCAGCAGTCCGAAGGGGCTAGCGGGAGTCCCGTACAATGAGCAGTTCTTC.

The chain employs TRBV27 and TRBJ1-5, with 7 bases aligning to TRBD1. Germline-derived CDR1 and CDR2 are MNHEY and SMNVEV (reference sequence). The CDR3 spans 14 residues. J was trimmed by 3 bases and V by 5 bases; bases with no gene match: 4. Here the CDR3 reads CASSRQGPNQPQHF. The CDR3 bases are TGTGCCAGCAGTAGACAGGGCCCCAATCAGCCCCAGCATTTT.